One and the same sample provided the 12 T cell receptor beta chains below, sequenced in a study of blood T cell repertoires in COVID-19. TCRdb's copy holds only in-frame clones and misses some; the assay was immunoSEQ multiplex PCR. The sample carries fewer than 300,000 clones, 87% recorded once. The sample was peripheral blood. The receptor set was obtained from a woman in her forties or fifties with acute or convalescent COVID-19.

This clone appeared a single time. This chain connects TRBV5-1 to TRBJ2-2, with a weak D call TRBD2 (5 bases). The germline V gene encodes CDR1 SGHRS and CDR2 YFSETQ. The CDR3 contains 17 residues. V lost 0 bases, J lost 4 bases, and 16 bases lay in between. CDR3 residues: CASSLETLRGGTGELFF. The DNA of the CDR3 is TGCGCCAGCAGCTTGGAGACGCTGCGAGGAGGCACCGGGGAGCTGTTTTTT.

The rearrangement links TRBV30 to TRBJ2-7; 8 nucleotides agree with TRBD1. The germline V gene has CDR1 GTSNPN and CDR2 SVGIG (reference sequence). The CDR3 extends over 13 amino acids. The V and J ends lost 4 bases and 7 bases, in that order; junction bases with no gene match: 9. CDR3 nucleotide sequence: TGTGCCTGGAAACTGCAGGGGGCGGGGGAGCAGTACTTC. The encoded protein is CAWKLQGAGEQYF.

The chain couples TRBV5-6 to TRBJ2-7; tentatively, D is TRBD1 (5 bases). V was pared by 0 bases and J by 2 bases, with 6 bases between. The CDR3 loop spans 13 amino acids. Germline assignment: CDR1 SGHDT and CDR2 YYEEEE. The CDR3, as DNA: TGTGCCAGCAGCTTGGAGGGGACCTACGAGCAGTACTTC. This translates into CASSLEGTYEQYF.

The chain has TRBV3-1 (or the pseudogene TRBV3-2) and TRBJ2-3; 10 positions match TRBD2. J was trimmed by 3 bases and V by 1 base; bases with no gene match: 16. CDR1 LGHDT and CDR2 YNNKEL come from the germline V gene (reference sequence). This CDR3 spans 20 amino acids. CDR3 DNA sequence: TGTGCCAGCAGCCAAGCAGCCAGGGATTTGGGACTAGCGAAAACAGATACGCAGTATTTT. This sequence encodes CASSQAARDLGLAKTDTQYF.

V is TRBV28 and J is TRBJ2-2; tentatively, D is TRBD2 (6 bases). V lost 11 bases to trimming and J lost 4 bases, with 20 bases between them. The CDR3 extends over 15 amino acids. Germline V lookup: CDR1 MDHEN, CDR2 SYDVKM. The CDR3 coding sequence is TGTGCCTCAACATACGGAGGAGGGGCCACCGGGGAGCTGTTTTTT. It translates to CASTYGGGATGELFF.

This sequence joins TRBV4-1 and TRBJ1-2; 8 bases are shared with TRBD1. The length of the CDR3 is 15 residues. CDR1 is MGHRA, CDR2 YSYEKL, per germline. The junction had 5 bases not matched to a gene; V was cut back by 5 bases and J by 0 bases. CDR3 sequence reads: CASSGQGRSNYGYTF. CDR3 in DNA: TGCGCCAGCAGCGGACAGGGTCGTTCTAACTATGGCTACACCTTC.

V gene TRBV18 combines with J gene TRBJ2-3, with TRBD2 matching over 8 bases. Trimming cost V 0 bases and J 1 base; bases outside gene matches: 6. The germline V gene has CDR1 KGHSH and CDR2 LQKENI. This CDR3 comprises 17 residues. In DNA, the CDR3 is TGTGCCAGCTCACCACCGGGGCTAGCGGGCGGCACAGATACGCAGTATTTT. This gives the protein CASSPPGLAGGTDTQYF.

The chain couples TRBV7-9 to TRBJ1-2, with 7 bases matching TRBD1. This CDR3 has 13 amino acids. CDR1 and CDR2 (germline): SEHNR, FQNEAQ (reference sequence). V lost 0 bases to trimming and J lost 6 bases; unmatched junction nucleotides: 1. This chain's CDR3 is CASSLATGDGYTF. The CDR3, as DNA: TGTGCCAGCAGCTTAGCTACAGGGGATGGCTACACCTTC.

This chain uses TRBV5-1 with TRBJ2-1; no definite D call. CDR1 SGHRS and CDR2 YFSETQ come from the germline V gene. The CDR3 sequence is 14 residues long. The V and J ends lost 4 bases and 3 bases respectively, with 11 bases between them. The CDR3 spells CASSPDPGYNEQFF. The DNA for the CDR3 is TGCGCCAGCAGCCCAGACCCGGGCTACAATGAGCAGTTCTTC.

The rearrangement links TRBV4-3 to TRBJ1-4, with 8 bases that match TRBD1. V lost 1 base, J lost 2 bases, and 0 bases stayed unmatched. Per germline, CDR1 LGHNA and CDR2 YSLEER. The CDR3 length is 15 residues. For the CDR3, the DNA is TGCGCCAGCAGCCAAGGGACAGGGACTAATGAAAAACTGTTTTTT. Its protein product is CASSQGTGTNEKLFF.

CDR3 loop: CATSDLGQGEDEKLFF. The CDR3 nucleotides read TGTGCCACCAGTGATTTAGGACAGGGGGAGGATGAAAAACTGTTTTTT. The V gene is TRBV24-1, the J gene TRBJ1-4, with TRBD1 matching over 10 bases. Germline values: CDR1 KGHDR, CDR2 SFDVKD. The CDR3 covers 16 residues. Losses at the gene ends were 1 base for V and 6 bases for J; bases not matched to a gene: 4.

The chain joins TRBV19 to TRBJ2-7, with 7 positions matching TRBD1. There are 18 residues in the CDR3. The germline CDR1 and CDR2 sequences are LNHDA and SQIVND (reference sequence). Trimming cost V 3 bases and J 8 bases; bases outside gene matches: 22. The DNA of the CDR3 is TGTGCCAGTAGTATCTCCCTACTCCCCTTTGACAGGGAAAAGCAGCAGTACTTC. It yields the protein CASSISLLPFDREKQQYF.